The clone carrying this TCR beta chain was recorded at least ten times. Its cognate antigen is unknown. TCR beta libraries were made by quantitative 5'-RACE with molecular barcodes. MiXCR, applied by TCRdb to the 5' RACE reads, yields one record per CDR3 protein. The sample lists about 27,000 distinct CDR3 sequences, 7.9% seen once, with nearly 30% in the top ten. This sample was included in a study of CD8 T cells in ankylosing spondylitis. This CDR3 comprises 15 residues. Germline V gives CDR1 WSHSY, CDR2 SAAADI. The germline V and J ends were trimmed by 6 bases and 3 bases, with 15 bases remaining between them. Broader study findings: Seemingly characteristic of ankylosing spondylitis blood was a TCR beta motif consisting of roughly 8 highly homologous variants.

The source material was blood. The J gene is TRBJ2-1, the V gene TRBV10-2; the D gene is possibly TRBD2 (6 bases). The TCR was taken from a male donor with ankylosing spondylitis or in good health (not recorded which). CDR3: CASSPDYRVYNEQFF. The CDR3 nucleotides read TGCGCCAGCAGCCCGGACTATCGCGTCTACAATGAGCAGTTCTTC.